This entry lists 20 T cell receptor beta chains sequenced from one sample in a study of blood T cell repertoires in COVID-19. The data were produced by immunoSEQ multiplex PCR, yet TCRdb's version contains in-frame clones alone and is incomplete. Here the sample spans 15,000 to 20,000 clones, approximately 90% being singletons. What was sequenced was peripheral blood. These receptors all stem from a human donor in a cohort sampled during active COVID-19.

This chain uses TRBV10-2 with TRBJ2-2; D possibly corresponds to TRBD1 (5 bases). The CDR3 loop spans 14 amino acids. The germline V gene has CDR1 WSHSY and CDR2 SAAADI. Between the trimmed V and J ends, which lost 6 bases and 6 bases, there was a span of 14 bases. The CDR3 loop is CASRRSRGAGELFF. In DNA, the CDR3 is TGCGCCAGCAGACGATCTAGGGGCGCCGGGGAGCTGTTTTTT.

The chain carries TRBV11-2 and TRBJ2-3; perhaps TRBD2 as D (7 bases). CDR3 length: 12 residues. V lost 3 bases, J lost 10 bases, and 11 bases lay in between. Looked up from germline, CDR1 is SGHAT and CDR2 is FQNNGV. This chain's CDR3 is CASSLGGAAQYF. The CDR3 region has the DNA TGTGCCAGCAGCTTGGGGGGGGCGGCGCAGTATTTT.

The chain couples TRBV27 to TRBJ1-5, with 9 bases fitting TRBD1. Germline values: CDR1 MNHEY, CDR2 SMNVEV (reference sequence). This CDR3 is built from 18 residues. Trimming cost V 5 bases and J 2 bases; bases outside gene matches: 13. The CDR3 DNA is TGTGCCAGCAGTCCCCGGGACAGGGTTTTGTCAGGCAATCAGCCCCAGCATTTT. Translation: CASSPRDRVLSGNQPQHF.

The V and J genes are TRBV27 and TRBJ2-3; TRBD2 matches at 14 bases. Germline V gives CDR1 MNHEY, CDR2 SMNVEV (reference sequence). The CDR3 length is 18 residues. V shed 5 bases and J 4 bases; nucleotides not matched to a gene: 11. The CDR3 is CASSRPLGLAGGSDTQYF. The CDR3 coding sequence is TGTGCCAGCAGTCGACCACTCGGACTAGCGGGAGGCTCAGATACGCAGTATTTT.

This chain joins TRBV9 and TRBJ2-3; 11 nucleotides match TRBD1. Germline trimming cut 0 bases from V and 1 base from J; bases unmatched to any gene: 4. CDR1 is SGDLS, CDR2 YYNGEE, per germline. The CDR3 runs to 17 residues. The CDR3 sequence: CASSVEGTGGGTDTQYF. The CDR3, as DNA: TGTGCCAGCAGCGTAGAAGGGACAGGGGGAGGCACAGATACGCAGTATTTT.

The V call is TRBV6-5, the J call TRBJ1-6; tentatively, D is TRBD1 (6 bases). Looked up from germline, CDR1 is MNHEY and CDR2 is SVGAGI. CDR3 length: 15 residues. V lost 6 bases, J lost 5 bases, and 14 bases lay in between. The CDR3 sequence is CASRPLQGDNSPLHF. The CDR3 DNA follows: TGTGCCAGCAGGCCCCTACAGGGCGATAATTCACCCCTCCACTTT.

This chain joins TRBV4-2 and TRBJ2-5; D is possibly TRBD1 (6 bases). Germline loops: CDR1 LGHNA, CDR2 YNFKEQ. The V end lost 0 bases, the J end lost 5 bases, and 10 bases lay between the germline ends. CDR3 length: 14 amino acids. The CDR3 nucleotides are TGTGCCAGCAGCCAAGAGGCGAGGGGGGAGACCCAGTACTTC. Translation: CASSQEARGETQYF.

This chain connects TRBV27 to TRBJ1-5, with TRBD1 matching over 8 bases. The germline V gene encodes CDR1 MNHEY and CDR2 SMNVEV (reference sequence). The CDR3 length is 17 residues. Trimming took 6 bases from V and 2 from J; bases not matched to a gene: 12. CDR3 sequence reads: CASSRSQGANGNQPQHF. The CDR3 coding sequence is TGTGCCAGCAGCCGTAGCCAGGGGGCAAATGGCAATCAGCCCCAGCATTTT.

The rearrangement links TRBV11-2 to TRBJ1-2; 9 nucleotides align to TRBD1. Germline CDR1 reads SGHAT; CDR2 reads FQNNGV. The CDR3 is 14 amino acids. The V segment lost 5 bases and the J segment 2 bases; nucleotides outside the gene matches: 3. The DNA for the CDR3 is TGTGCCAGCAGCACGACAGGGGGGAACTATGGCTACACCTTC. Translated, it gives CASSTTGGNYGYTF.

As regards this clone: One end of the junction does not line up with germline, which may come from a read error. The V call is TRBV7-7, the J call TRBJ2-5; 8 bases map to TRBD1. The germline CDR1 and CDR2 sequences are SSHAT and FNYEAQ (reference sequence). The length of the CDR3 is 16 residues. CDR3 sequence: CASSLEASLQGAGQYF. DNA of the CDR3: TGTGCTAGCAGCTTAGAGGCGAGTCTCCAGGGGGCCGGCCAGTACTTC.

This sequence joins TRBV5-5 and TRBJ2-3; tentatively, D is TRBD1 (5 bases). The V and J ends lost 0 bases and 3 bases respectively, with 11 bases between them. Germline CDR1 and CDR2: SGHKS and YYEKEE (reference sequence). There are 15 residues in the CDR3. The DNA for the CDR3 is TGTGCCAGCAGCTTGGAGGGCAGGGAAACAGATACGCAGTATTTT. Translating gives CASSLEGRETDTQYF.

The gene calls are TRBV5-1 and TRBJ1-2, with 8 bases aligning to TRBD1. Germline V gene sequence: CDR1 SGHRS, CDR2 YFSETQ. J lost 8 bases, V lost 0 bases, and 6 bases had no gene match. The CDR3 consists of 14 residues. This CDR3 reads CASSLGQGARGYTF. In DNA, the CDR3 is TGCGCCAGCAGCTTGGGGCAGGGGGCGCGGGGCTACACCTTC.

The chain employs TRBV6-2 or TRBV6-3 and TRBJ1-1; possible D gene TRBD1, 5 bases. The V end was cut by 3 bases, the J end by 11 bases, with 13 bases between. The CDR3 is 12 amino acids. From germline, CDR1 is MNHEY and CDR2 SVGEGT. This CDR3 is CASSYGGGVAFF. The CDR3 coding sequence is TGTGCCAGCAGTTATGGGGGGGGAGTGGCTTTCTTT.

The chain carries TRBV19 and TRBJ2-5; 9 positions match TRBD2. V was pared by 6 bases and J by 2 bases, with 13 bases of the junction left unmatched. CDR3 length equals 17 residues. The germline gives CDR1 LNHDA, CDR2 SQIVND (reference sequence). The CDR3 loop is CASSPGPGLAHQETQYF. The CDR3 coding sequence is TGTGCCAGTAGCCCCGGGCCGGGACTAGCTCATCAAGAGACCCAGTACTTC.

This chain uses TRBV29-1 with TRBJ1-3; D gene uncertain. Germline values: CDR1 SQVTM, CDR2 ANQGSEA. The CDR3 runs 13 residues. V gave up 3 bases and J gave up 1 base, with 7 bases separating them. Here the CDR3 DNA reads TGCAGCGTTGAGGCGGATTCTGGAAACACCATATATTTT. Protein product: CSVEADSGNTIYF.

V is TRBV4-2 and J is TRBJ2-1; D remains ambiguous. The CDR3 contains 14 residues. The germline V gene has CDR1 LGHNA and CDR2 YNFKEQ. Trimming took 0 bases from V and 7 from J, leaving 10 bases between them. This chain's CDR3 is CASSQDMAGNEQFF. CDR3 in DNA: TGTGCCAGCAGCCAAGATATGGCAGGTAATGAGCAGTTCTTC.

This clone was recorded only once. J is TRBJ2-7 and V is TRBV7-8; D may be TRBD2 (5 bases). The CDR3 is 14 amino acids. The germline gives CDR1 SGHVS, CDR2 FQNEAQ. V shed 3 bases and J shed 0 bases, with 9 bases lying between them. The CDR3 reads CASSFGRGSYEQYF. CDR3 nucleotide sequence: TGTGCCAGCAGCTTCGGACGGGGCTCCTACGAGCAGTACTTC.

The V gene is TRBV30, the J gene TRBJ1-2, with 7 bases that match TRBD1. This CDR3 has 13 residues. The V and J ends lost 4 bases and 4 bases, in that order; junction bases with no gene match: 6. Germline values: CDR1 GTSNPN, CDR2 SVGIG (reference sequence). DNA of the CDR3: TGTGCCTGGACCCCCAGGACAGGCTATGGCTACACCTTC. Translated, it gives CAWTPRTGYGYTF.

The gene calls are TRBV3-1 (or the pseudogene TRBV3-2) and TRBJ1-6; TRBD1 agrees at 9 bases. Germline trimming cut 3 bases from V and 6 bases from J; bases unmatched to any gene: 6. Germline-derived CDR1 and CDR2 are LGHDT and YNNKEL (reference sequence). The CDR3 totals 16 residues. DNA for the CDR3: TGTGCCAGCAGCCAGAACAGGGGGCGAGTTAATTCACCCCTCCACTTT. Its protein is CASSQNRGRVNSPLHF.

The chain has TRBV30 and TRBJ1-1; maybe TRBD1 (6 bases). With 2 bases removed from V and 7 bases from J, the gap between germline ends came to 14 bases. Germline CDR1 reads GTSNPN; CDR2 reads SVGIG (reference sequence). The CDR3 runs to 13 residues. This CDR3 reads CAWSYGQYLEAFF. In DNA, the CDR3 is TGTGCCTGGAGTTACGGACAGTACCTTGAAGCTTTCTTT.